This TCR beta chain was recovered during a study of T cells after somatic rescue of genetic block. Per the germline V gene, CDR1 is GTSNPN and CDR2 is SVGIG (reference sequence). The CDR3 is 15 amino acids. The V end was cut by 0 bases, the J end by 4 bases, with 15 bases between. This clone was detected only a few times. The data were produced by immunoSEQ multiplex PCR, yet TCRdb's version contains in-frame clones alone and is incomplete. The table lists over 10,000 clones, over 60% of them singletons. The sequence was obtained from a boy aged 5-17 years. Input material: peripheral blood mononuclear cells (PBMCs). This chain connects TRBV30 to TRBJ1-1; D is ambiguous. The DNA of the CDR3 is TGTGCCTGGAGTGTGTGGCGTCCGAAAGGCACTGAAGCTTTCTTT. It specifies CAWSVWRPKGTEAFF.